This T cell receptor beta chain emerged from a study of blood T cell repertoires in COVID-19 (dated by TCRdb to the early 2020s). Regarding the complete study: Samples from collaborators originated in the United States, Italy and Spain and spanned both the acute and convalescent phases of COVID-19. Where available, HLA class I and class II types were obtained from metadata supplied by the sample provider rather than from assay-based typing. The prospective study material was composed of cDNA or gDNA derived from T cells, B-cell-depleted T cells, or PBMCs. The samples were drawn from two sources: the first 160 participants of the ongoing ImmuneRACE study, and 1,000 to 1,500 subjects contributed by 6 global collaborators. Sample metadata almost always included a de-identified subject ID, COVID-19 status, age in years and sex. The repertoires were made available in a free public database intended to serve as a resource for research on the immune response to SARS-CoV-2. Subjects who had been exposed to COVID-19, were actively infected with it, or had recovered from it provided the deeply sampled blood TCRbeta repertoires that made up the dataset. Summary of the overall study and its limitations: The quantity of clinical and demographic metadata differed by source and by participant and was supplied without curation.

The immunoSEQ Assay, a bias-controlled multiplex PCR, was used to amplify TCRbeta CDR3 regions from genomic DNA. Per the original workflow: Within the assay, amplification of reference gene primers was used to estimate how many nucleated cells each sample contained. To quantify the absolute abundance of each unique TCRbeta CDR3 rearrangement, sequence reads were collapsed and filtered. For each sample, productive Simpson clonality was calculated by taking the square root of Simpson's diversity index across productive rearrangements. What TCRdb holds here is the immuneACCESS table cut down to in-frame rearrangements. Part of the clones is not present; checked against another copy, under half of the missing clones reflect an unresolved V gene, and the others are unexplained. D and trimming come from the DNA, and the V and J calls and clone size come from that table. The sample profile shows more than 300,000 clones; 80% to 90% of them were found once. The ten largest make up 1% to 1.5% of the sample.

Compared with germline, V lacks 3 bases and J lacks 4 bases; bases without a gene match: 7. Including cysteine and phenylalanine, the CDR3 has 16 amino acids. The kept DNA is CDR3 alone, 48 bases in frame from the first base. The germline V gene gives CDR1 as SGHTS and CDR2 as YDEGEE. Each collaborating institution followed its own protocols to collect whole blood in K2EDTA tubes. For TCRbeta analysis, collaborator samples were shipped as frozen whole blood, as isolated PBMCs, or as DNA extracted from either sample type. Turning to this clone: Its cognate antigen has yet to be identified. Base-call qualities are not available, and no considerably larger clone is one nucleotide away.

The rearranged segments are TRBV5-8 and TRBJ2-2; 9 junctional bases match TRBD2. The TCR was taken from a woman between 50 and 59 years old with acute or convalescent COVID-19. Material: peripheral blood. The DNA sequence is given as TGTGCCAGCAGCTATCACGGGACTAGCCCCACCGGGGAGCTGTTTTTT. Its protein reads: CASSYHGTSPTGELFF.